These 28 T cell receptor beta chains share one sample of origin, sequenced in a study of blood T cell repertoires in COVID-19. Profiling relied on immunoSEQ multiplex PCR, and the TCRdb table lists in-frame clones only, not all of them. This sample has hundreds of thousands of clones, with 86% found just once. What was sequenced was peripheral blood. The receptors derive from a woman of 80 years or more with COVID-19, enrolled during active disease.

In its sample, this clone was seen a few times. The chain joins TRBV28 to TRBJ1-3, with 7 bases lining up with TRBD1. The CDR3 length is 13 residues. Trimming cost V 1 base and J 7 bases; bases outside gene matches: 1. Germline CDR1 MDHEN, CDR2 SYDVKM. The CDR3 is CASSLLGGNTIYF. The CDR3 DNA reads TGTGCCAGCAGTTTATTAGGGGGCAACACCATATATTTT. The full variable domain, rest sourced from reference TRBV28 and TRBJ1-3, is DVKVTQSSRYLVKRTGEKVFLECVQDMDHENMFWYRQDPGLGLRLIYFSYDVKMKEKGDIPEGYSVSREKKERFSLILESASTNQTSMYLCASSLLGGNTIYFGEGSWLTVV.

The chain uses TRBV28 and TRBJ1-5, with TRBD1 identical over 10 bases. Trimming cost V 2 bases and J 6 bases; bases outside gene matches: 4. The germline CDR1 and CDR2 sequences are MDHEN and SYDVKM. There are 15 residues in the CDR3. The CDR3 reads CASSLRDRGLQPQHF. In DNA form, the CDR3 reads TGTGCCAGCAGTTTAAGAGACAGGGGGCTTCAGCCCCAGCATTTT.

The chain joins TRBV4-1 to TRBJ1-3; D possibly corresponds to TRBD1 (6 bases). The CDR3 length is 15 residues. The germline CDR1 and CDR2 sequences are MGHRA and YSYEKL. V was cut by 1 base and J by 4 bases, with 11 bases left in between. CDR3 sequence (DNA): TGCGCCAGCAGCCAAGCTCAGGGGCCCGGAAACACCATATATTTT. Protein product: CASSQAQGPGNTIYF.

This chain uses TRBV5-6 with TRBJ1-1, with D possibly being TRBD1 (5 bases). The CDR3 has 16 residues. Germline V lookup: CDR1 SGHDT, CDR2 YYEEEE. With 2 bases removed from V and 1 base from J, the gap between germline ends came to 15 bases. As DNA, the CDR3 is TGTGCCAGCAGCTTTCGATCTACAGGATCGAACACTGAAGCTTTCTTT. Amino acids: CASSFRSTGSNTEAFF.

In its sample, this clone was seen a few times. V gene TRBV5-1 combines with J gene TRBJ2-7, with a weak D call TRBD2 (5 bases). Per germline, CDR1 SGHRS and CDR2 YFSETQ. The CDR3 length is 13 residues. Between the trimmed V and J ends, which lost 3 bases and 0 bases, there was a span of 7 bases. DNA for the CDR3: TGCGCCAGCAGCTCGGGATCCTCCTACGAGCAGTACGTC. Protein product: CASSSGSSYEQYV.

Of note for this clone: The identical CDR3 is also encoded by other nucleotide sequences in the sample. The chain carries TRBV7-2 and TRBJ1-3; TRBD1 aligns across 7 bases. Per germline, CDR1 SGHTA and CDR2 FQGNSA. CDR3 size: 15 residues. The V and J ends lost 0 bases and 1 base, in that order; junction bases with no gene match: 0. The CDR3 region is CASSLATGSGNTIYF. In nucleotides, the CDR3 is TGTGCCAGCAGCTTAGCGACAGGGTCTGGAAACACCATATATTTT.

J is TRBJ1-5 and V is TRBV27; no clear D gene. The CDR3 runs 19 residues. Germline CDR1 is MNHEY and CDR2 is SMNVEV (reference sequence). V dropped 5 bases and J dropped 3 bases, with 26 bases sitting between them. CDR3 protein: CASSPASSGARGVNQPQHF. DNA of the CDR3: TGTGCCAGCAGTCCTGCTAGCTCAGGCGCCCGGGGTGTCAATCAGCCCCAGCATTTT.

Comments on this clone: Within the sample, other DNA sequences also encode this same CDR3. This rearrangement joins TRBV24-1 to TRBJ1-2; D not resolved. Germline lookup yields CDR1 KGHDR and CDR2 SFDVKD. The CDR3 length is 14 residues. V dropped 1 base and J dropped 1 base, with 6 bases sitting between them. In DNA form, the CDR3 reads TGTGCCACCAGTGATTTCGGTAATAACTATGGCTACACCTTC. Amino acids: CATSDFGNNYGYTF.

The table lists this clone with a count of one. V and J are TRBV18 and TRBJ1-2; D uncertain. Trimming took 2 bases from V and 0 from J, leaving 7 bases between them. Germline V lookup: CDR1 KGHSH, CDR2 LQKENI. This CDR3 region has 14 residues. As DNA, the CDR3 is TGTGCCAGCTCACCAAAGCAATCTAACTATGGCTACACCTTC. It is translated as CASSPKQSNYGYTF.

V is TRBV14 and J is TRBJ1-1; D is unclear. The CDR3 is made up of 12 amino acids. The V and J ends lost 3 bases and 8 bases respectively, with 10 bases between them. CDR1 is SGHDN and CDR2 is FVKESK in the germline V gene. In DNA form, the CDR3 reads TGTGCCAGCAGCCACTGGGGAGTGGAAGCTTTCTTT. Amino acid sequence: CASSHWGVEAFF.

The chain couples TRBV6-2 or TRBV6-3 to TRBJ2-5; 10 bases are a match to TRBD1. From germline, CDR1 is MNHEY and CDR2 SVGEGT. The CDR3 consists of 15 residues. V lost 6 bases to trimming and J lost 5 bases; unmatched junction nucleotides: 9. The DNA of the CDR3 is TGTGCCAGCAGCAGGCCGGGACAGGGGCGGGAGACCCAGTACTTC. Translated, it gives CASSRPGQGRETQYF.

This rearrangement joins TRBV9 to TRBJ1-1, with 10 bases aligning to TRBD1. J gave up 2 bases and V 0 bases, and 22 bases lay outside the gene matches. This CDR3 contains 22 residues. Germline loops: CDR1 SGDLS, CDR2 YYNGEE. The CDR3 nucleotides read TGTGCCAGCAGCGTAGCCCCGTGGGGGGAACGACAGGGGGCCTTTCCCAACACTGAAGCTTTCTTT. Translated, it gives CASSVAPWGERQGAFPNTEAFF. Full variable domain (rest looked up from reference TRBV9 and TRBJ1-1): DSGVTQTPKHLITATGQRVTLRCSPRSGDLSVYWYQQSLDQGLQFLIQYYNGEERAKGNILERFSAQQFPDLHSELNLSSLELGDSALYFCASSVAPWGERQGAFPNTEAFFGQGTRLTVV.

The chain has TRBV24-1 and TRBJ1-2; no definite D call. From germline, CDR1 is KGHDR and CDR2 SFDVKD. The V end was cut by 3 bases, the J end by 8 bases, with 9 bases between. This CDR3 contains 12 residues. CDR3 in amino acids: CATSDTRGGYTF. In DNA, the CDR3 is TGTGCCACCAGTGATACGAGAGGCGGCTACACCTTC.

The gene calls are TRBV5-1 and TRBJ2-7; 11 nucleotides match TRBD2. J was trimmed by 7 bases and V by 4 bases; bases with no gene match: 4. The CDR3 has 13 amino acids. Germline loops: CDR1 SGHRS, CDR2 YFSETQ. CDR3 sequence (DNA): TGCGCCAGCAGCCCTAGCGGGGGGTGGGAGCAGTACTTC. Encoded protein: CASSPSGGWEQYF.

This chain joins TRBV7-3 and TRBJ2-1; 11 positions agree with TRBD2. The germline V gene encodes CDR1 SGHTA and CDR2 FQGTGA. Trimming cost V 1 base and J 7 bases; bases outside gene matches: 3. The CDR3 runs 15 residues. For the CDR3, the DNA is TGTGCCAGCAGCTTAAATAGCGGGGGGGCGAATGAGCAGTTCTTC. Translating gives CASSLNSGGANEQFF.

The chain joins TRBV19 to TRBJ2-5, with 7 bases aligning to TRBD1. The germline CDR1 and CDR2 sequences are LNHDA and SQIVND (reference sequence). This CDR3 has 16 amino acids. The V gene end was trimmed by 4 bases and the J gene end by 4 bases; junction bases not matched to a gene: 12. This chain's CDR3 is CASSKAGTVIRETQYF. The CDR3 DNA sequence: TGTGCCAGTAGTAAGGCCGGGACAGTTATTCGAGAGACCCAGTACTTC.

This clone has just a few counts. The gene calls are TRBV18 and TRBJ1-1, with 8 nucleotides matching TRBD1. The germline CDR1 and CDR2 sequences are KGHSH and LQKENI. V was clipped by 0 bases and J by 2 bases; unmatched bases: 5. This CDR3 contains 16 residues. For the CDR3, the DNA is TGTGCCAGCTCACCACCGGTGCAGGGGGCTAACACTGAAGCTTTCTTT. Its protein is CASSPPVQGANTEAFF.

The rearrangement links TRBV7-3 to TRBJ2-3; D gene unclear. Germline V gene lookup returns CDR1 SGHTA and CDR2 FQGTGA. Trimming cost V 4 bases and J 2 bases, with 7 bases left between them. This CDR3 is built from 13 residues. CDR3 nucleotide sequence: TGTGCCAGCAGCTCCTACCTCACAGATACGCAGTATTTT. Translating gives CASSSYLTDTQYF.

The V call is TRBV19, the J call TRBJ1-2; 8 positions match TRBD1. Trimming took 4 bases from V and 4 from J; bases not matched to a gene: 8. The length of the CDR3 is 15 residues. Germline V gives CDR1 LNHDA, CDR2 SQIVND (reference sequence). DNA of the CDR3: TGTGCCAGTAGTACCCGGACAGGGTTCTCCTATGGCTACACCTTC. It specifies CASSTRTGFSYGYTF.

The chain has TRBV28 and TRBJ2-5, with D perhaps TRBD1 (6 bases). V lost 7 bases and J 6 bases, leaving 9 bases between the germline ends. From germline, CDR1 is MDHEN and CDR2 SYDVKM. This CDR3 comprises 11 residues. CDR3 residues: CASNRGKTQYF. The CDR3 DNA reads TGTGCCAGCAATAGGGGGAAGACCCAGTACTTC.

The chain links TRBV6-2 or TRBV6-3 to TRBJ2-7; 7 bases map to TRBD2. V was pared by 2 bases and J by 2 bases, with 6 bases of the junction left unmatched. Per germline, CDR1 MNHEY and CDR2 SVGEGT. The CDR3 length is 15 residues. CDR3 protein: CASSYLAGDTYEQYV. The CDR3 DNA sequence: TGTGCCAGCAGTTACCTCGCGGGGGATACCTACGAGCAGTACGTC.

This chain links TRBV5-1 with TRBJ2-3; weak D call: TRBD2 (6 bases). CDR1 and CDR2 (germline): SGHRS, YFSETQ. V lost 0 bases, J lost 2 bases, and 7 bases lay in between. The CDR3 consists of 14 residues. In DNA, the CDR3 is TGCGCCAGCAGCTTGGGCGGGGACACAGATACGCAGTATTTT. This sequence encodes CASSLGGDTDTQYF.

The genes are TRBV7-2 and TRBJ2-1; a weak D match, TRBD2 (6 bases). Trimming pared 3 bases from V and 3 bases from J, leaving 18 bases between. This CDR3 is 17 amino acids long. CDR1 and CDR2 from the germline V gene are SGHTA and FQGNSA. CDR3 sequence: CASSFGGLGAVYNEQFF. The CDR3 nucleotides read TGTGCCAGCAGCTTTGGGGGACTCGGGGCGGTCTACAATGAGCAGTTCTTC.

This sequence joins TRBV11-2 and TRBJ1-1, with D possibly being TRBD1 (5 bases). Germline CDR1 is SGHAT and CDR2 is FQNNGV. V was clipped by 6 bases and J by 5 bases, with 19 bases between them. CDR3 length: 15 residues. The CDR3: CASSQTSLGLTEAFF. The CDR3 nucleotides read TGTGCCAGCAGTCAGACTTCACTGGGGCTTACTGAAGCTTTCTTT.

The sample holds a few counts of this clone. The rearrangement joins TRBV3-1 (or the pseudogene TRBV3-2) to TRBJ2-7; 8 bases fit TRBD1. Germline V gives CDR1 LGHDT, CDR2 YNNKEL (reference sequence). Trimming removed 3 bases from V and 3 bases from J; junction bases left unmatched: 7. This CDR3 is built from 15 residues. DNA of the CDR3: TGTGCCAGCAGCCATAGGGACAGGACCAACTACGAGCAGTACTTC. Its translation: CASSHRDRTNYEQYF.

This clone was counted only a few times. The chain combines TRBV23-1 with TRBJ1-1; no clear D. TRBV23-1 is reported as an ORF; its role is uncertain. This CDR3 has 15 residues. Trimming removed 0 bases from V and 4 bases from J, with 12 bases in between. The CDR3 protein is CASSQSSEGSTEAFF. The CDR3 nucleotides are TGCGCCAGCAGTCAATCCTCCGAGGGATCCACTGAAGCTTTCTTT.

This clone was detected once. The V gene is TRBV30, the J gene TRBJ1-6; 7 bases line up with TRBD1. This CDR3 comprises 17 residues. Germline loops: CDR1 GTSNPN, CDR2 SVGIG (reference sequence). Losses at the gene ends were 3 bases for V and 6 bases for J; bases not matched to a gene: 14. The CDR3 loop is CAWSFGVSGQRNSPLHF. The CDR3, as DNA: TGTGCCTGGAGCTTCGGAGTGTCGGGACAGCGTAATTCACCCCTCCACTTT. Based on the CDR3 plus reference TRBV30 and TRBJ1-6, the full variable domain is SQTIHQWPATLVQPVGSPLSLECTVEGTSNPNLYWYRQAAGRGLQLLFYSVGIGQISSEVPQNLSASRPQDRQFILSSKKLLLSDSGFYLCAWSFGVSGQRNSPLHFGNGTRLTVT.

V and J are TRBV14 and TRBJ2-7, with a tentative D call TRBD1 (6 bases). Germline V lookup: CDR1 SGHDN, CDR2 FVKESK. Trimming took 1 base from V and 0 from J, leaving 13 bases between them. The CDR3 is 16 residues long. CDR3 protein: CASSQGPQGNSYEQYV. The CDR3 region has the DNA TGTGCCAGCAGCCAAGGCCCCCAGGGGAACTCCTACGAGCAGTACGTC.